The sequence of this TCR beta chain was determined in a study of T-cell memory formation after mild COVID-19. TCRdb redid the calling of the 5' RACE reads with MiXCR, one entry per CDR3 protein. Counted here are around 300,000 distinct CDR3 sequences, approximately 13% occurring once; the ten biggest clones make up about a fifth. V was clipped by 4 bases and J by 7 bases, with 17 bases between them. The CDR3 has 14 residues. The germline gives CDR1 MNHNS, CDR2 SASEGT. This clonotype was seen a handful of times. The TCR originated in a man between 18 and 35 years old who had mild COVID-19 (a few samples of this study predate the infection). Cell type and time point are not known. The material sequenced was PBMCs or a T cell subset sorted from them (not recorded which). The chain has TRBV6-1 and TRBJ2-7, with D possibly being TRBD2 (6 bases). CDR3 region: CASSVGGLVREQYV. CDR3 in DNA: TGTGCCAGCAGTGTTGGGGGGTTAGTGAGGGAGCAGTACGTC.